This entry is about one TCR beta chain. Its antigen is undetermined. This CDR3 contains 15 residues. V gave up 5 bases and J gave up 7 bases; unmatched junction bases: 8. Germline CDR1 and CDR2: LNHDA and SQIVND (reference sequence). The sample is drawn from a study of cytomegalovirus exposure and HLA in healthy donors. General study findings and limits: In vitro experiments confirmed that a few CMV-associated chains were specific for CMV antigens. For most TCR sequences rarity was the rule, although some public TCRs occurred in many donors. Using the classifier, cytomegalovirus status was reportedly diagnosed with high specificity and sensitivity. Cytomegalovirus association was listed for about 160 TCR beta chains.

TCRdb's table, derived via immunoSEQ multiplex PCR, lists solely in-frame clones and lacks some. The sample shows some 130,000 clones, roughly 89% of them seen only once. The sequencing input was PBMCs. The receptor was derived from a woman aged 18 to 35 in good health and CMV-seronegative. The chain is built from TRBV19 and TRBJ2-2, with 9 nucleotides matching TRBD1. The CDR3 sequence: CASSVTGGSVGELFF. The CDR3 region has the DNA TGTGCCAGTAGTGTCACAGGGGGCAGCGTCGGGGAGCTGTTTTTT. Full variable domain (rest looked up from reference TRBV19 and TRBJ2-2): DGGITQSPKYLFRKEGQNVTLSCEQNLNHDAMYWYRQDPGQGLRLIYYSQIVNDFQKGDIAEGYSVSREKKESFPLTVTSAQKNPTAFYLCASSVTGGSVGELFFGEGSRLTVL.